Following are 25 T cell receptor beta chains from one sample sequenced in a study of control samples from healthy donors and cancer patients (dated by TCRdb to about 2020). Library preparation used the immunoSEQ multiplex PCR assay. Not all clones reach the TCRdb copy of this immuneACCESS table, which keeps in-frame sequences only. Checked studies attribute under half of the gap to unresolved V genes and leave the rest unexplained. The sample yields 60,000 to 75,000 clones; 80% to 90% were counted once. The ten top clones hold 2% to 2.5% of the sample. The specimen was PBMCs. The receptor set was obtained from a woman aged 45-60 years with head and neck cancer.

Details on this clone: The sample contains more than one DNA sequence encoding this CDR3. This chain joins TRBV12-3 or TRBV12-4 and TRBJ2-5; D uncertain. This CDR3 is built from 11 residues. V lost 2 bases and J lost 5, with 3 bases in between. Here the CDR3 DNA reads TGTGCCAGCAGTTTAAGGGAGACCCAGTACTTC. Encoded protein: CASSLRETQYF.

This clone has more than one count but fewer than ten. The genes are TRBV5-5 and TRBJ2-7; D gene unclear. Germline CDR1 and CDR2: SGHKS and YYEKEE (reference sequence). V dropped 3 bases and J dropped 3 bases, with 19 bases sitting between them. CDR3 length: 16 residues. The CDR3 reads CASSSSAQSIYYEQYF. CDR3 coding DNA: TGTGCCAGCAGCTCCAGCGCCCAATCTATCTACTACGAGCAGTACTTC.

The chain carries TRBV9 and TRBJ1-1, with D tentatively TRBD1 (5 bases). CDR3 length equals 14 residues. Germline V gene lookup returns CDR1 SGDLS and CDR2 YYNGEE. With 2 bases removed from V and 4 bases from J, the gap between germline ends came to 12 bases. The DNA of the CDR3 is TGTGCCAGCAGCGTGGCCGGGGGAGGCACTGAAGCTTTCTTT. Amino acid sequence: CASSVAGGGTEAFF.

This chain joins TRBV12-2 and TRBJ2-7; TRBD1, the D gene given by the table, was not confirmed from the DNA. TRBV12-2 is a listed pseudogene. This CDR3 is built from 12 residues. CDR3 residues: CASRPGSGEQYF. The CDR3 DNA reads as TGTGCAAGTCGCCCCGGCTCAGGAGAGCAGTACTTC.

This clone was seen only a few times. V is TRBV6-5 and J is TRBJ2-5; 7 bases line up with TRBD2. After removal of 4 bases from V and 4 bases from J, the junction contained 12 bases not matched to a gene. Germline V gene data show CDR1 as MNHEY and CDR2 as SVGAGI. CDR3 length equals 16 residues. Written as DNA, the CDR3 is TGTGCCAGCAGTTCCCCGCCGGGGGGTTTTGTAGAGACCCAGTACTTC. Amino acids: CASSSPPGGFVETQYF.

V and J are TRBV6-5 and TRBJ2-7, with a tentative D call TRBD1 (5 bases). From germline, CDR1 is MNHEY and CDR2 SVGAGI. V was cut by 4 bases and J by 3 bases, with 10 bases left in between. This CDR3 is 13 amino acids long. Written as DNA, the CDR3 is TGTGCCAGCAGTTCCCACGACAGCTACGAGCAGTACTTC. Its translation: CASSSHDSYEQYF.

The V and J genes are TRBV2 and TRBJ2-7, with 9 positions matching TRBD1. Trimming took 5 bases from V and 6 from J; bases not matched to a gene: 2. The CDR3 consists of 12 residues. Per germline, CDR1 SNHLY and CDR2 FYNNEI. For the CDR3, the DNA is TGTGCCAGCAGTAGACAGGGGGGCGAGCAGTACTTC. Its protein is CASSRQGGEQYF.

The chain links TRBV2 to TRBJ1-6; 7 positions agree with TRBD1. This CDR3 has 15 residues. The V and J ends lost 5 bases and 6 bases, in that order; junction bases with no gene match: 7. Per the germline V gene, CDR1 is SNHLY and CDR2 is FYNNEI. As DNA, the CDR3 is TGTGCCAGCAGTAATAGACAGGGAGGTAATTCACCCCTCCACTTT. Its translation is CASSNRQGGNSPLHF.

V gene TRBV28 combines with J gene TRBJ2-7; 8 positions match TRBD1. The J segment lost 3 bases and the V segment lost 5 bases, leaving 15 bases of the junction unmatched. Germline V gene data show CDR1 as MDHEN and CDR2 as SYDVKM. The CDR3 runs 17 residues. The CDR3: CASSGRSGTGSFYEQYF. The CDR3 DNA follows: TGTGCCAGCAGTGGACGATCCGGGACAGGCTCTTTCTACGAGCAGTACTTC. The full variable domain, with the rest looked up from reference TRBV28 and TRBJ2-7, is DVKVTQSSRYLVKRTGEKVFLECVQDMDHENMFWYRQDPGLGLRLIYFSYDVKMKEKGDIPEGYSVSREKKERFSLILESASTNQTSMYLCASSGRSGTGSFYEQYFGPGTRLTVT.

The chain employs TRBV19 and TRBJ1-1; D is perhaps TRBD1 (5 bases). Germline assignment: CDR1 LNHDA and CDR2 SQIVND (reference sequence). This CDR3 region has 13 residues. Trimming left V 4 bases short and J 2 bases short, with 8 bases between. This CDR3 reads CASSTTANTEAFF. The CDR3 region has the DNA TGTGCCAGTAGTACGACAGCAAACACTGAAGCTTTCTTT.

The chain uses TRBV5-1 and TRBJ1-6, with D perhaps matching TRBD1 (5 bases). V was cut by 0 bases and J by 6 bases, with 13 bases left in between. Germline CDR1 is SGHRS and CDR2 is YFSETQ. The CDR3 runs 16 residues. CDR3 in DNA: TGCGCCAGCAGCTTGGACCTGGGGGGAGGTAATTCACCCCTCCACTTT. This sequence encodes CASSLDLGGGNSPLHF.

There are a few counts of this clone. The V gene is TRBV7-2, the J gene TRBJ2-1, with 8 bases lining up with TRBD1. CDR1 is SGHTA, CDR2 FQGNSA, per germline. V trimming: 5 bases; J trimming: 8 bases; junction bases outside the gene matches: 8. The CDR3 has 14 residues. In DNA, the CDR3 is TGTGCCAGCAGCCCAGGACAGGGAGGTGATGAGCAGTTCTTC. This translates into CASSPGQGGDEQFF.

This chain links TRBV5-4 with TRBJ2-3; tentative D call: TRBD1 (6 bases). The V end lost 4 bases, the J end lost 3 bases, and 15 bases lay between the germline ends. CDR1 is SGHNT and CDR2 is YYREEE in the germline V gene (reference sequence). CDR3 size: 15 residues. The CDR3 nucleotides are TGTGCCAGCAGCCCGACAGGTCCCGGGACAGATACGCAGTATTTT. It encodes CASSPTGPGTDTQYF.

The chain combines TRBV4-3 with TRBJ1-2; 9 bases map to TRBD1. CDR1 LGHNA and CDR2 YSLEER come from the germline V gene. Unmatched junction bases numbered 13, after V lost 4 bases and J lost 7 bases. CDR3 length equals 16 residues. Written as DNA, the CDR3 is TGCGCCAGCAGCCCGACCGGGACAGGGCCGAGGGGTGGCTACACCTTC. Translated, it gives CASSPTGTGPRGGYTF.

This rearrangement joins TRBV5-8 to TRBJ2-3; 9 bases align to TRBD1. Germline V lookup: CDR1 SGHTS, CDR2 YDEGEE. V shed 0 bases, J shed 5 bases, and the junction held 7 bases outside the gene matches. CDR3 size: 16 residues. CDR3 bases: TGTGCCAGCAGCTTGGAAGGGACAGGGTATGAAGATACGCAGTATTTT. Its protein is CASSLEGTGYEDTQYF.

The chain combines TRBV27 with TRBJ1-5; the D gene is possibly TRBD1 (6 bases). The CDR3 totals 15 residues. Trimming took 6 bases from V and 0 from J, leaving 12 bases between them. Germline V gene data show CDR1 as MNHEY and CDR2 as SMNVEV (reference sequence). The CDR3 DNA reads TGTGCCAGCAGCTTGAACAGGGATAGCAATCAGCCCCAGCATTTT. The encoded protein is CASSLNRDSNQPQHF.

The genes are TRBV19 and TRBJ1-6; D might be TRBD1 (6 bases). This CDR3 contains 15 residues. The ends were cut back, 5 bases at V and 3 bases at J, with 11 bases in the middle. Germline V gene lookup returns CDR1 LNHDA and CDR2 SQIVND (reference sequence). CDR3 nucleotide sequence: TGTGCCAGTAGTCTCGACAGGATCTATAATTCACCCCTCCACTTT. Its protein is CASSLDRIYNSPLHF.

CDR3 sequence: CASSLARQETQYF. CDR3 DNA sequence: TGTGCCAGCAGCTTAGCTAGACAAGAGACCCAGTACTTC. V gene TRBV7-2 combines with J gene TRBJ2-5; D unclear. The CDR3 runs 13 residues. Germline lookup yields CDR1 SGHTA and CDR2 FQGNSA. V was clipped by 0 bases and J by 2 bases, with 4 bases between them.

This chain uses TRBV28 with TRBJ1-2, with D possibly matching TRBD1 (5 bases). V lost 4 bases, J lost 8 bases, and 20 bases lay in between. CDR3 size: 15 residues. CDR1 and CDR2 (germline): MDHEN, SYDVKM. CDR3 sequence reads: CASSSQGPRPPGYTF. CDR3 in DNA: TGTGCCAGCAGTTCCCAGGGCCCGCGCCCGCCGGGCTACACCTTC.

The table lists this clone with a count of one. The rearrangement uses TRBV19 and TRBJ2-2; the D is unclear. CDR1 LNHDA and CDR2 SQIVND come from the germline V gene (reference sequence). CDR3 length: 15 residues. Trimming cost V 5 bases and J 1 base, with 11 bases left between them. CDR3: CASSALTENTGELFF. In nucleotides, the CDR3 is TGTGCCAGTAGTGCGCTAACTGAGAACACCGGGGAGCTGTTTTTT.

V gene TRBV5-6 combines with J gene TRBJ1-2, with D possibly TRBD1 on 5 matching bases. V dropped 4 bases and J dropped 8 bases, with 15 bases sitting between them. There are 13 residues in the CDR3. Germline-derived CDR1 and CDR2 are SGHDT and YYEEEE. In nucleotides, the CDR3 is TGTGCCAGCAGCCCCGTAGGGGTGAAGGGCTACACCTTC. It codes for CASSPVGVKGYTF.

CDR3 bases: TGTGCCAGCTCCGGCGATGTTCGGAGTGAGCAGTTCTTC. Its protein product is CASSGDVRSEQFF. The chain carries TRBV18 and TRBJ2-1, with D unclear. V lost 6 bases and J 9 bases, leaving 15 bases between the germline ends. CDR1 and CDR2 from the germline V gene are KGHSH and LQKENI. There are 13 residues in the CDR3.

The rearrangement joins TRBV18 to TRBJ1-1; 10 positions match TRBD1. This CDR3 has 14 residues. Looked up from germline, CDR1 is KGHSH and CDR2 is LQKENI. Germline trimming cut 3 bases from V and 6 bases from J; bases unmatched to any gene: 4. The CDR3 sequence is CASSPDRGKAEAFF. CDR3 coding DNA: TGTGCCAGCTCACCGGACAGGGGGAAGGCTGAAGCTTTCTTT.

Written as DNA, the CDR3 is TGTGCCAGCAGTTTTAACGGACAGGGACCGACACCCCTCCACTTT. Its protein is CASSFNGQGPTPLHF. This sequence joins TRBV25-1 and TRBJ1-6; 8 bases are shared with TRBD1. V lost 5 bases, J lost 11 bases, and 11 bases stayed unmatched. The CDR3 loop spans 15 amino acids. In germline, CDR1 is MGHDK, CDR2 SYGVNS.

By proportion, this clone is medium-sized (0.01 to 0.1%). V and J are TRBV24-1 and TRBJ2-2, with D possibly being TRBD1 (6 bases). The CDR3 has 14 amino acids. Germline-derived CDR1 and CDR2 are KGHDR and SFDVKD. V dropped 4 bases and J dropped 3 bases, with 8 bases sitting between them. CDR3 coding DNA: TGTGCCACCAGTGAGAACAGGGACACCGGGGAGCTGTTTTTT. Its translation: CATSENRDTGELFF.